Each of the 26 T cell receptor beta chains below was sequenced from the same sample in a study of blood T cell repertoires in COVID-19. The protocol was immunoSEQ multiplex PCR, while the TCRdb copy is restricted to in-frame clones and leaves out a portion. This table has 250,000 or so clones, about 87% appearing once. The source material was PBMCs or T cells enriched from blood (not recorded which). The receptors were gathered from a woman between 25 and 40 years old who had been exposed to COVID-19.

The chain couples TRBV6-1 to TRBJ2-1; D possibly corresponds to TRBD1 (5 bases). Trimming removed 0 bases from V and 2 bases from J, with 14 bases in between. Germline assignment: CDR1 MNHNS and CDR2 SASEGT. The CDR3 is 17 residues long. The CDR3: CASSEARQPDPYNEQFF. CDR3 DNA sequence: TGTGCCAGCAGTGAAGCGCGACAGCCGGACCCCTACAATGAGCAGTTCTTC.

The chain joins TRBV6-5 to TRBJ2-7; 9 bases are shared with TRBD1. Trimming removed 7 bases from V and 5 bases from J; junction bases left unmatched: 6. CDR3 size: 13 residues. The germline CDR1 and CDR2 sequences are MNHEY and SVGAGI. CDR3 in amino acids: CASTLDRGDEQYF. In DNA form, the CDR3 reads TGTGCCAGCACCCTGGACAGGGGAGACGAGCAGTACTTC.

The V gene is TRBV2, the J gene TRBJ1-1; possibly TRBD1 for D (6 bases). V shed 4 bases and J shed 4 bases, with 16 bases lying between them. This CDR3 is built from 15 residues. Germline V gene sequence: CDR1 SNHLY, CDR2 FYNNEI. CDR3 DNA: TGTGCCAGCAGTGCGTGGGGGGGGCTTAGCACTGAAGCTTTCTTT. Encoded protein: CASSAWGGLSTEAFF.

The chain uses TRBV11-2 and TRBJ2-1; TRBD2 matches 9 bases. The germline V gene encodes CDR1 SGHAT and CDR2 FQNNGV. Trimming cost V 5 bases and J 10 bases; bases outside gene matches: 6. The CDR3 runs 13 residues. The CDR3 loop is CASSPGTSLEQFF. The CDR3 bases are TGTGCCAGCAGCCCCGGGACTAGCCTCGAGCAGTTCTTC.

The CDR3 region has the DNA TGTGCCAGCTCCTTCCGGACACCTCGGACTAGCGGGACCTACAATGAGCAGTTCTTC. It encodes CASSFRTPRTSGTYNEQFF. The chain couples TRBV28 to TRBJ2-1, with 12 nucleotides matching TRBD2. Per germline, CDR1 MDHEN and CDR2 SYDVKM. CDR3 length equals 19 residues. V lost 8 bases, J lost 2 bases, and 16 bases stayed unmatched.

The rearrangement links TRBV29-1 to TRBJ1-2, with a weak D call TRBD1 (5 bases). V was shortened by 7 bases and J by 4 bases, with 10 bases between the two germline ends. Germline-derived CDR1 and CDR2 are SQVTM and ANQGSEA. CDR3 size: 11 residues. The CDR3 DNA is TGCAGCGGCTGGGGGGGCTATGGCTACACCTTC. Its translation is CSGWGGYGYTF.

V usage is TRBV9 and J usage is TRBJ2-7, with 7 bases matching TRBD2. This CDR3 is built from 15 residues. Trimming removed 0 bases from V and 0 bases from J; junction bases left unmatched: 3. CDR1 and CDR2 from the germline V gene are SGDLS and YYNGEE. The CDR3 nucleotides read TGTGCCAGCAGCGTAGACGGGAGGAGCTCCTACGAGCAGTACTTC. This sequence encodes CASSVDGRSSYEQYF.

The V and J genes are TRBV5-1 and TRBJ2-3; 12 bases are shared with TRBD2. Looked up from germline, CDR1 is SGHRS and CDR2 is YFSETQ. With 1 base clipped from V and 5 bases from J, the junction kept 11 bases outside the gene matches. The CDR3 consists of 18 residues. The CDR3 DNA is TGCGCCAGCAGCTTGACTAGCGGGAGGCCGGGCGGCGGAGATACGCAGTATTTT. Translation gives CASSLTSGRPGGGDTQYF.

The genes are TRBV25-1 and TRBJ2-1, with TRBD2 matching over 9 bases. V gave up 6 bases and J gave up 7 bases; unmatched junction bases: 10. Germline V gene lookup returns CDR1 MGHDK and CDR2 SYGVNS. The CDR3 is made up of 15 amino acids. DNA for the CDR3: TGTGCCAGCAGGCGTCCTAGCGGGAATTTGAATGAGCAGTTCTTC. Protein product: CASRRPSGNLNEQFF.

The V call is TRBV19, the J call TRBJ2-1, with 7 bases identical to TRBD2. This CDR3 has 17 amino acids. Losses at the gene ends were 1 base for V and 0 bases for J; bases not matched to a gene: 6. Germline loops: CDR1 LNHDA, CDR2 SQIVND (reference sequence). CDR3 sequence reads: CASSIGASGSSYNEQFF. In DNA form, the CDR3 reads TGTGCCAGTAGTATAGGGGCTAGCGGTAGCTCCTACAATGAGCAGTTCTTC.

The rearrangement links TRBV15 to TRBJ1-5, with D possibly matching TRBD1 (6 bases). The CDR3 consists of 15 residues. V lost 4 bases, J lost 7 bases, and 17 bases lay in between. Germline loops: CDR1 LNHNV, CDR2 YYDKDF (reference sequence). CDR3 sequence (DNA): TGTGCCACCAGCAACAGGGATCCCAGATGGCAGCCCCAGCATTTT. Residues: CATSNRDPRWQPQHF.

The chain recombines TRBV4-2 with TRBJ2-1; a possible D gene is TRBD1 (5 bases). Trimming took off 4 bases at V and 3 bases at J, with 10 bases between the two ends. This CDR3 has 14 residues. Germline CDR1 and CDR2: LGHNA and YNFKEQ. CDR3: CASSRWGDYNEQFF. As DNA, the CDR3 is TGTGCCAGCAGCCGGTGGGGCGACTACAATGAGCAGTTCTTC.

The chain combines TRBV27 with TRBJ2-7; possibly TRBD1 for D (6 bases). Germline CDR1 reads MNHEY; CDR2 reads SMNVEV (reference sequence). Trimming stripped 0 bases from V and 0 bases from J, with 21 bases between. This CDR3 region has 19 residues. The CDR3 loop is CASSLSAPYGGANSYEQYF. For the CDR3, the DNA is TGTGCCAGCAGTTTATCGGCTCCCTATGGGGGCGCCAACTCCTACGAGCAGTACTTC.

Points on this clone: Additional DNA sequences in this sample encode the identical CDR3. The rearrangement uses TRBV5-1 and TRBJ1-2; 12 positions match TRBD1. There are 15 residues in the CDR3. Germline CDR1 reads SGHRS; CDR2 reads YFSETQ. The V segment lost 4 bases and the J segment 2 bases; nucleotides outside the gene matches: 3. The chain's CDR3 is CASSLGTGGNYGYTF. The CDR3 coding sequence is TGCGCCAGCAGCCTCGGGACAGGGGGCAACTATGGCTACACCTTC.

This chain joins TRBV29-1 and TRBJ1-3; TRBD1 is a possible D gene (6 bases). Germline CDR1 and CDR2: SQVTM and ANQGSEA. V was cut by 6 bases and J by 0 bases, with 15 bases left in between. The CDR3 is made up of 15 amino acids. The CDR3 DNA sequence: TGCAGCGTAGGGGACACCGGGACCTCTGGAAACACCATATATTTT. It specifies CSVGDTGTSGNTIYF.

The chain uses TRBV4-2 and TRBJ2-2; TRBD2 matches at 9 bases. V shed 5 bases and J 5 bases; nucleotides not matched to a gene: 9. Germline CDR1 LGHNA, CDR2 YNFKEQ. CDR3 length equals 16 residues. CDR3 sequence (DNA): TGTGCCAGCAGCTTTAGCGGGAGCGTTAGAACCGGGGAGCTGTTTTTT. It encodes CASSFSGSVRTGELFF.

This chain links TRBV6-1 with TRBJ2-3, with D uncertain. V shed 3 bases and J shed 2 bases, with 6 bases lying between them. The germline CDR1 and CDR2 sequences are MNHNS and SASEGT. There are 13 residues in the CDR3. CDR3 in amino acids: CASSDSLTDTQYF. The CDR3 DNA reads as TGTGCCAGCAGTGATTCCCTCACAGATACGCAGTATTTT.

The chain links TRBV5-5 to TRBJ1-2; D is unresolved. The CDR3 is 15 amino acids. Germline lookup yields CDR1 SGHKS and CDR2 YYEKEE (reference sequence). V shed 3 bases and J shed 4 bases, with 16 bases lying between them. This CDR3 is CASSSVAATIYGYTF. Here the CDR3 DNA reads TGTGCCAGCAGCTCTGTAGCGGCTACTATCTATGGCTACACCTTC.

The V gene is TRBV7-9, the J gene TRBJ2-2; 8 bases are a match to TRBD2. The length of the CDR3 is 19 residues. The ends lost 4 bases at V and 0 bases at J; junction bases unmatched: 13. Looked up from germline, CDR1 is SEHNR and CDR2 is FQNEAQ (reference sequence). The CDR3 region is CASSYYRREDLSNTGELFF. The CDR3 DNA sequence: TGTGCCAGCAGCTATTATAGGCGGGAGGACCTCTCGAACACCGGGGAGCTGTTTTTT.

The chain combines TRBV2 with TRBJ2-4; D unresolved. This CDR3 is built from 15 residues. Trimming cost V 1 base and J 1 base, with 8 bases left between them. Germline values: CDR1 SNHLY, CDR2 FYNNEI. CDR3 nucleotide sequence: TGTGCCAGCAGTGAAGATTTACAGGCCAAAAACATTCAGTACTTC. Protein: CASSEDLQAKNIQYF.

This sequence joins TRBV18 and TRBJ1-1; the match to TRBD1 covers 7 bases. The CDR3 length is 16 residues. Germline CDR1 and CDR2: KGHSH and LQKENI. Germline trimming cut 2 bases from V and 6 bases from J; bases unmatched to any gene: 12. CDR3 nucleotides: TGTGCCAGCTCACCAAAGGAAGGGGGCAGGGGGTCTGAAGCTTTCTTT. Its protein is CASSPKEGGRGSEAFF. The full variable domain, with the rest looked up from reference TRBV18 and TRBJ1-1, is NAGVMQNPRHLVRRRGQEARLRCSPMKGHSHVYWYRQLPEEGLKFMVYLQKENIIDESGMPKERFSAEFPKEGPSILRIQQVVRGDSAAYFCASSPKEGGRGSEAFFGQGTRLTVV.

V gene TRBV6-1 combines with J gene TRBJ2-2, with D possibly being TRBD2 (5 bases). Trimming took 2 bases from V and 8 from J, leaving 24 bases between them. The V gene's germline CDR1 is MNHNS and CDR2 SASEGT. This CDR3 is 18 amino acids long. The DNA of the CDR3 is TGTGCCAGCAGTGAAACTGGGGTGGAGGCGATACCCGTGGGGGAGCTGTTTTTT. Translated: CASSETGVEAIPVGELFF.

This chain uses TRBV4-2 with TRBJ2-5, with 10 bases fitting TRBD2. V shed 5 bases and J 5 bases; nucleotides not matched to a gene: 8. Germline V gene lookup returns CDR1 LGHNA and CDR2 YNFKEQ. CDR3 length: 15 residues. The CDR3 loop reads CASSSRLAGGETQYF. Here the CDR3 DNA reads TGTGCCAGCAGCTCCCGACTAGCGGGTGGGGAGACCCAGTACTTC.

The chain has TRBV4-2 and TRBJ2-2, with 11 nucleotides matching TRBD2. Germline lookup yields CDR1 LGHNA and CDR2 YNFKEQ. The CDR3 runs 21 residues. With V trimmed by 2 bases and J by 6 bases, 20 bases remained unmatched. This CDR3 reads CASSQSTGGVAGGTKPGELFF. The CDR3, as DNA: TGTGCCAGCAGCCAAAGCACAGGGGGGGTAGCGGGAGGGACCAAACCCGGGGAGCTGTTTTTT.

The CDR3 reads CSAAEGFGYEQYF. The CDR3 DNA follows: TGCAGCGCGGCGGAGGGATTTGGGTACGAGCAGTACTTC. The chain employs TRBV29-1 and TRBJ2-7, with D maybe TRBD2 (6 bases). The CDR3 extends over 13 amino acids. The germline V gene has CDR1 SQVTM and CDR2 ANQGSEA. V lost 7 bases and J 4 bases, leaving 17 bases between the germline ends.

This rearrangement joins TRBV28 to TRBJ2-7; 7 positions match TRBD2. The CDR3 loop spans 16 amino acids. Losses at the gene ends were 6 bases for V and 4 bases for J; bases not matched to a gene: 15. CDR1 is MDHEN and CDR2 is SYDVKM in the germline V gene. The CDR3 sequence is CASSYLAVPRGYEQYF. CDR3 DNA: TGTGCCAGCAGCTATCTAGCGGTCCCTCGGGGTTACGAGCAGTACTTC. Based on the CDR3 plus reference TRBV28 and TRBJ2-7, the full variable domain is DVKVTQSSRYLVKRTGEKVFLECVQDMDHENMFWYRQDPGLGLRLIYFSYDVKMKEKGDIPEGYSVSREKKERFSLILESASTNQTSMYLCASSYLAVPRGYEQYFGPGTRLTVT.